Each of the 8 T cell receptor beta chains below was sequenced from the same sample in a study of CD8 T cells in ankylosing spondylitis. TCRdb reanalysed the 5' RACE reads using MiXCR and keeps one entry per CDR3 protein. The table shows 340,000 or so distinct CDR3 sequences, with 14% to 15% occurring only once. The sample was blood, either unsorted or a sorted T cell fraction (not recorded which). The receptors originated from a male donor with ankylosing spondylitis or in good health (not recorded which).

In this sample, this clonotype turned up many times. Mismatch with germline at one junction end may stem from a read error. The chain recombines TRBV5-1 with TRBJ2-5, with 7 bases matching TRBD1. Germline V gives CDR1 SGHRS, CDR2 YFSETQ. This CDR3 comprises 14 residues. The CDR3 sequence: CASSPGTVQETQYF. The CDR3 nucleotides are TGTGCCAGCAGTCCAGGGACAGTACAAGAGACCCAGTACTTC.

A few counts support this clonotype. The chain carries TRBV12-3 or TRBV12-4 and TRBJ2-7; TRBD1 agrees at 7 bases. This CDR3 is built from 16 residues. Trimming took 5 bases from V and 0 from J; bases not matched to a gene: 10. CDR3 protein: CASSDADRAHSYEQYF. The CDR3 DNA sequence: TGTGCCAGCAGTGATGCTGACAGGGCCCACTCCTACGAGCAGTACTTC.

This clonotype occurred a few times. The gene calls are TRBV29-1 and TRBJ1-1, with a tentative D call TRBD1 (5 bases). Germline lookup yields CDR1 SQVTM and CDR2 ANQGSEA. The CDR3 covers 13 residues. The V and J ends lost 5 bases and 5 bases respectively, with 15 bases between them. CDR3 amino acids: CSVLDGGATEAFF. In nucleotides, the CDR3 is TGCAGCGTTCTAGACGGAGGGGCGACTGAAGCTTTCTTT.

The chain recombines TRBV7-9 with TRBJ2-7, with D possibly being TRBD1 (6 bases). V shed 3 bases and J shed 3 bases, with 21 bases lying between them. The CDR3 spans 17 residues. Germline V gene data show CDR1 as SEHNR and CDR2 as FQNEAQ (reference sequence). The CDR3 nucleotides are TGTGCCAGCAGCTTGGATGGGGGCACTATGACTCTCTACGAGCAGTACTTC. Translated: CASSLDGGTMTLYEQYF. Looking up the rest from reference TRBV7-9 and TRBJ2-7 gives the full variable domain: DTGVSQNPRHKITKRGQNVTFRCDPISEHNRLYWYRQTLGQGPEFLTYFQNEAQLEKSRLLSDRFSAERPKGSFSTLEIQRTEQGDSAMYLCASSLDGGTMTLYEQYFGPGTRLTVT.

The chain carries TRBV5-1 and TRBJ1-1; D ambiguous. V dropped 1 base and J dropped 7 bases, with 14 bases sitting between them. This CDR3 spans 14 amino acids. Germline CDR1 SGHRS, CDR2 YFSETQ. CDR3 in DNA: TGCGCCAGCAGCTTGAGGGATGCCAAGGATGAAGCTTTCTTT. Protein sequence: CASSLRDAKDEAFF.

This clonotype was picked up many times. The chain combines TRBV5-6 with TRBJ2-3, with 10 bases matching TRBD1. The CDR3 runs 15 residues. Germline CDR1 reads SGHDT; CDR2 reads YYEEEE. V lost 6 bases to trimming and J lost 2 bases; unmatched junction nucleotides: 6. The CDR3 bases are TGTGCCAGCACCAGACAGGGGGCGAACACAGATACGCAGTATTTT. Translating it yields CASTRQGANTDTQYF.

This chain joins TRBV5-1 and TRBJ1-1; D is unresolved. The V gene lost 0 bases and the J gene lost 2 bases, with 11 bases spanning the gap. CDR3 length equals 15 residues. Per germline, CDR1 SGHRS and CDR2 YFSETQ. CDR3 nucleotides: TGCGCCAGCAGCTTGGGGGCTCGGGGTAACACTGAAGCTTTCTTT. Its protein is CASSLGARGNTEAFF.

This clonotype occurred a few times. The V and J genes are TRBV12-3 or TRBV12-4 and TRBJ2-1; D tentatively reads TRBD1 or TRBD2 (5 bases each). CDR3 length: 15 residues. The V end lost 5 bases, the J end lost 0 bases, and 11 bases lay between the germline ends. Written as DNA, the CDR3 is TGTGCCAGCAGTAGGGACCACTACTCCTACAATGAGCAGTTCTTC. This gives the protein CASSRDHYSYNEQFF.